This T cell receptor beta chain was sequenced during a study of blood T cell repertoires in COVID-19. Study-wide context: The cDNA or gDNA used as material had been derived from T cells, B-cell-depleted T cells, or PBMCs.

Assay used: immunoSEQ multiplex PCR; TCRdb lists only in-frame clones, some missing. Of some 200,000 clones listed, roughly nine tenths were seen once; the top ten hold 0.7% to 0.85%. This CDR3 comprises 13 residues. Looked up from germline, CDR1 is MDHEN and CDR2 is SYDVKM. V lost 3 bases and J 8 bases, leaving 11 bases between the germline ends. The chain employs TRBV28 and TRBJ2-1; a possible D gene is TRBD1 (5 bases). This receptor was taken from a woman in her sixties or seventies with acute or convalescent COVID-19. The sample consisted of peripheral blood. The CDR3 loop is CASSLGPWDEQFF. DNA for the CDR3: TGTGCCAGCAGTTTGGGGCCTTGGGATGAGCAGTTCTTC.